This T cell receptor beta chain was documented in a study of cytomegalovirus exposure and HLA in healthy donors. Study-wide background: From HLA-typed donors, an early data release held around 80 million unique TCRs.

The study, taken as a whole, reports: A later analysis reported that several of the most significant clusters appeared to be linked to common viral pathogens, among them Epstein-Barr virus. Presence/absence analyses rested on an assumption that sequencing depth was roughly uniform across donors.

The CDR3 is 15 residues long. Trimming took off 4 bases at V and 1 base at J, with 14 bases between the two ends. Germline loops: CDR1 SGDLS, CDR2 YYNGEE. PCR was performed using 60 Vbeta and 13 Jbeta primers. The table came from immunoSEQ multiplex PCR; TCRdb's copy has only in-frame clones and leaves some out. The sample yields more than 95,000 clones, roughly 80% seen once. To note about this clone: What it binds is unknown. This same CDR3 is encoded by further DNA sequences in the sample.

The sequencing sample was made of PBMCs. The clonotype comes from a man younger than 35 in good health and CMV-seronegative. The chain combines TRBV9 with TRBJ1-1; D is uncertain. CDR3 nucleotides: TGTGCCAGCAGCCCCCGCGGGAACAGGAACACTGAAGCTTTCTTT. Protein sequence: CASSPRGNRNTEAFF.